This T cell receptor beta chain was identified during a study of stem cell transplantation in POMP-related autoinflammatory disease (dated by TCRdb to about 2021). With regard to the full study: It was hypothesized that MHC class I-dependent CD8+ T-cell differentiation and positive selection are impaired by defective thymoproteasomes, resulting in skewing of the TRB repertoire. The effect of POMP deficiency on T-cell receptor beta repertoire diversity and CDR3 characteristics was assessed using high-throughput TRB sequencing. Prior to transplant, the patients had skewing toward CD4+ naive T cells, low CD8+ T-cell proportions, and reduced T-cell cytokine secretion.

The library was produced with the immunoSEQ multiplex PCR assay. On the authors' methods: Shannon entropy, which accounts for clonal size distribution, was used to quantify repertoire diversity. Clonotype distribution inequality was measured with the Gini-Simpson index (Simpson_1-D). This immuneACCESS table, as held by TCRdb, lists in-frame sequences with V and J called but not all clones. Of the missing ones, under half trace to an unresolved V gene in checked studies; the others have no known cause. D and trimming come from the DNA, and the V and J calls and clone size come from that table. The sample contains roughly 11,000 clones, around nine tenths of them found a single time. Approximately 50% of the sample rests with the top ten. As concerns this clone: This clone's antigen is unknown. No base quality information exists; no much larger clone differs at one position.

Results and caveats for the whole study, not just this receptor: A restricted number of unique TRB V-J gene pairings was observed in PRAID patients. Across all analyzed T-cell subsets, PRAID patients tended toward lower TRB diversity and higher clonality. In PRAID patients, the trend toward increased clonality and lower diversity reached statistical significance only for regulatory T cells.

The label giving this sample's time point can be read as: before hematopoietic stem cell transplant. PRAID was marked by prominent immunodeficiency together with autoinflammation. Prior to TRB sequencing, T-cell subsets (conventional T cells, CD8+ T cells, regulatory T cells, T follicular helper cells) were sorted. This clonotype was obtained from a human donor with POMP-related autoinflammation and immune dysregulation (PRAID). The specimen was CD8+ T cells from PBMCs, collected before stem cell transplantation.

The sequence in DNA is TGTGCCTGGAGTGAAGTGGGGGGGACCGGGGAGGAGCAGTACTTC. It translates to CAWSEVGGTGEEQYF. The sequence is built from TRBV30 and TRBJ2-7; 7 junctional bases match TRBD2. Compared with germline, V lacks 1 base and J lacks 7 bases; bases without a gene match: 13. Reading the germline V gene (reference sequence) gives CDR1 GTSNPN and CDR2 SVGIG. The CDR3 runs 15 residues from the cysteine to the phenylalanine. This entry keeps only the CDR3 DNA: 45 bases, framed from base 1. With the portions outside the CDR3 filled from the reference TRBV30 and TRBJ2-7 genes, the complete variable region becomes SQTIHQWPATLVQPVGSPLSLECTVEGTSNPNLYWYRQAAGRGLQLLFYSVGIGQISSEVPQNLSASRPQDRQFILSSKKLLLSDSGFYLCAWSEVGGTGEEQYFGPGTRLTVT.